This T cell receptor beta chain was found in a study of blood T cell repertoires in COVID-19. About the study: COVID-19 samples collected from the United States, Italy and Spain covered acute and convalescent phases. In each case, the material was cDNA or gDNA derived from T cells, B-cell-depleted T cells, or PBMCs.

The V end was cut by 6 bases, the J end by 3 bases, with 7 bases between. CDR3 size: 12 residues. Germline V gives CDR1 MNHEY, CDR2 SMNVEV (reference sequence). Original handling: Estimates of nucleated cell counts were drawn from the amplification of reference gene primers. Clones were sequenced by immunoSEQ multiplex PCR, and TCRdb holds only the in-frame ones, with some missing. V, J and clone size are taken as reported in that table, and D and trimming were inferred from the DNA itself. The repertoire holds more than 100,000 clones, with approximately 90% as singletons. The chain carries TRBV27 and TRBJ2-3; tentatively, D is TRBD1 (5 bases). Material: peripheral blood. The sequence came from a man aged 50 to 59 with active or convalescent COVID-19. This CDR3 reads CASSQGTDTQYF. CDR3 DNA: TGTGCCAGCAGCCAGGGTACAGATACGCAGTATTTT.